The clone carrying this TCR beta chain was counted a single time. Between the trimmed V and J ends, which lost 8 bases and 4 bases, there was a span of 13 bases. The CDR3 has 13 residues. From germline, CDR1 is SNHLY and CDR2 FYNNEI. The data were taken from a study of blood T cell repertoires in COVID-19. The assay was immunoSEQ multiplex PCR, and TCRdb's table has in-frame clones only and misses some. The table lists 350,000 to 400,000 clones, roughly 92% of them singletons, with about 0.9% in the top ten. Adults between about 18 and 95 years of age took part from 24 US areas. Sequencing input: PBMCs or T cells enriched from blood (not recorded which). The rearrangement joins TRBV2 to TRBJ2-3, with a tentative D call TRBD2 (7 bases). This receptor was identified in a woman in her 40s who had been exposed to COVID-19. CDR3 region: CASVGGGPDTQYF. CDR3 in DNA: TGTGCCAGCGTGGGGGGGGGCCCAGATACGCAGTATTTT.